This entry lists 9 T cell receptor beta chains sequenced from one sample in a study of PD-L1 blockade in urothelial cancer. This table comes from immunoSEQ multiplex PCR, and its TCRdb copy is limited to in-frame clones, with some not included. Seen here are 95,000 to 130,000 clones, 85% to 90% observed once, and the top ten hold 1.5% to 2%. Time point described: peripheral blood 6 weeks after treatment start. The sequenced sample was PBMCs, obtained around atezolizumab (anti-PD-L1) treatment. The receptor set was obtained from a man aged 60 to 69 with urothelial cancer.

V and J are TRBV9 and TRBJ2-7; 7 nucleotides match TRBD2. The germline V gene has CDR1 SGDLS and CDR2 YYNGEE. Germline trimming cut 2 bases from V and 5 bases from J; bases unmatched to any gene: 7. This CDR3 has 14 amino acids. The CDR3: CASSVGGEWDEQYF. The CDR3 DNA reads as TGTGCCAGCAGCGTGGGAGGGGAGTGGGACGAGCAGTACTTC.

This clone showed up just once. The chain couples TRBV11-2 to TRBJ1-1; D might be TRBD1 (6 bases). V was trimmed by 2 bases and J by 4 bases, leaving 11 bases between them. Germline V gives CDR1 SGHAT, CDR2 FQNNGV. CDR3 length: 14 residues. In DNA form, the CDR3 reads TGTGCCAGCAGCTTACCAACAGGGAGCACTGAAGCTTTCTTT. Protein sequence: CASSLPTGSTEAFF.

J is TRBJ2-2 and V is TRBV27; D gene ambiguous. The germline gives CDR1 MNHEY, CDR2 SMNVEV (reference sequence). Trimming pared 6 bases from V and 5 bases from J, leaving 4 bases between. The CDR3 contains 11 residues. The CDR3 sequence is CASSTTGELFF. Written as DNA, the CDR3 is TGTGCCAGCAGCACTACCGGGGAGCTGTTTTTT.

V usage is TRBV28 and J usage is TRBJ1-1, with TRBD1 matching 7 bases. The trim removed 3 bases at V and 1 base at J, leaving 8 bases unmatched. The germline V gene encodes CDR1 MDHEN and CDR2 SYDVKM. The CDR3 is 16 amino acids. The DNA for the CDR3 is TGTGCCAGCAGTTTTTCACCGGGACAGCAGAACACTGAAGCTTTCTTT. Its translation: CASSFSPGQQNTEAFF.

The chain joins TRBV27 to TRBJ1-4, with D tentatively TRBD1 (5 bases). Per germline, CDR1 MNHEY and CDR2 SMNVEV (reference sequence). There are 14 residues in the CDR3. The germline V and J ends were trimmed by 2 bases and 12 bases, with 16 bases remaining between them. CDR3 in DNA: TGTGCCAGCAGTTTAGGCCAGGGAACAAGGGAACTGTTTTTT. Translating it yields CASSLGQGTRELFF.

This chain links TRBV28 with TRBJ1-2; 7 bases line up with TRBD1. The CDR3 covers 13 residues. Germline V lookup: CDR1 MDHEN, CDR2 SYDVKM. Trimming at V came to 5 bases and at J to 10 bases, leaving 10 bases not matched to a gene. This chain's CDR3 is CASSPNDRDDYTF. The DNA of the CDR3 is TGTGCCAGCAGTCCCAACGACAGGGATGACTACACCTTC.

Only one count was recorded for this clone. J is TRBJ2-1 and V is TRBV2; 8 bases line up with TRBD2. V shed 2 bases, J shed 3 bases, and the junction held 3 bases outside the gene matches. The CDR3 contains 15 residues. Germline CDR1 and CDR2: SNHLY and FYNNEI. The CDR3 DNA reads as TGTGCCAGCAGTGAACGAGCGGGAGACTACAATGAGCAGTTCTTC. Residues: CASSERAGDYNEQFF.

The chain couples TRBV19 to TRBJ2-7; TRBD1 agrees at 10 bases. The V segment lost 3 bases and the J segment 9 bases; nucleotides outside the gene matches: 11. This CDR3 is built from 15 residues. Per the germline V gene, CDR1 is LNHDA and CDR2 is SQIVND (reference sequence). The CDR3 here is CASSIDRGQLSPQYF. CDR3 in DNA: TGTGCCAGTAGTATCGACAGGGGGCAACTAAGCCCGCAGTACTTC.

The CDR3 loop is CASSLAGLAGEVDTQYF. Here the CDR3 DNA reads TGTGCCAGCAGCTTAGCGGGACTAGCGGGGGAGGTAGATACGCAGTATTTT. The J gene is TRBJ2-3, the V gene TRBV7-7; the match to TRBD2 covers 14 bases. Trimming took 0 bases from V and 5 from J; bases not matched to a gene: 4. Germline assignment: CDR1 SSHAT and CDR2 FNYEAQ (reference sequence). The CDR3 spans 17 residues. Using reference TRBV7-7 and TRBJ2-3 for the parts outside the CDR3, the full variable domain is GAGVSQSPRYKVTKRGQDVTLRCDPISSHATLYWYQQALGQGPEFLTYFNYEAQPDKSGLPSDRFSAERPEGSISTLTIQRTEQRDSAMYRCASSLAGLAGEVDTQYFGPGTRLTVL.